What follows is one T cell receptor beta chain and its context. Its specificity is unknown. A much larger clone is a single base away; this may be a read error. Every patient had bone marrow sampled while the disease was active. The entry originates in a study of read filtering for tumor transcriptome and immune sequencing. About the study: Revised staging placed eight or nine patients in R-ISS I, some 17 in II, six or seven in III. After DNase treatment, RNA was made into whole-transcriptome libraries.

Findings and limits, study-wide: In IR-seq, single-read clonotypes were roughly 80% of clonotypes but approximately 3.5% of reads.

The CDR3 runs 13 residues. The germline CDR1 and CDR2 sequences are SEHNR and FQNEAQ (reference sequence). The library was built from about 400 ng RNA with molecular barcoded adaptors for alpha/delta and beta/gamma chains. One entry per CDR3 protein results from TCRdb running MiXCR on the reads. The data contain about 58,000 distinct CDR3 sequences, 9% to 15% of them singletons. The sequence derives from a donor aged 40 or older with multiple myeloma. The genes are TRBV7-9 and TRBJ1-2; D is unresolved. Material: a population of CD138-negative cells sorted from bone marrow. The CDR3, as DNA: TGTGCCAGCGGCTTACCAGGCGTGAATGGCTACACCTTC. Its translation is CASGLPGVNGYTF.